One sample yielded the 20 T cell receptor beta chains listed below, sequenced in a study of response to subunit inactivated influenza vaccine. TCRdb redid the calling of the RT-PCR reads with MiXCR, one entry per CDR3 protein. The table lists 650,000 to 800,000 distinct CDR3 sequences, approximately 17% of them singletons, with under 13% in the top ten. Source: PBMCs from blood, taken roughly 5 days after vaccination. The origin of the receptors is a man aged 50-59 years who received an inactivated influenza vaccine.

This chain uses TRBV5-1 with TRBJ2-1, with 9 bases that match TRBD2. The CDR3 loop spans 16 amino acids. Germline V gene lookup returns CDR1 SGHRS and CDR2 YFSETQ. V shed 0 bases, J shed 3 bases, and the junction held 4 bases outside the gene matches. CDR3 amino acids: CASSLDIAGVYNEQFF. Here the CDR3 DNA reads TGCGCCAGCAGCTTGGATATAGCGGGAGTCTACAATGAGCAGTTCTTC.

This clonotype was found many times. The V call is TRBV29-1, the J call TRBJ2-5; 7 bases fit TRBD2. Germline V gene sequence: CDR1 SQVTM, CDR2 ANQGSEA. V lost 6 bases to trimming and J lost 4 bases; unmatched junction nucleotides: 8. This CDR3 has 13 amino acids. CDR3 protein: CSVAGEVRETQYF. The CDR3 DNA sequence: TGCAGCGTGGCGGGGGAAGTGAGAGAGACCCAGTACTTC.

In its sample, this clonotype was seen many times. The V call is TRBV21-1, the J call TRBJ2-5; TRBD2, the table's D call, was not compared with the DNA. TRBV21-1 is described as a pseudogene. The CDR3 covers 15 residues. CDR3 residues: CASSKATDPGETQYF. In nucleotides, the CDR3 is TGTGCCAGCAGCAAGGCGACAGACCCGGGGGAGACCCAGTACTTC.

The rearrangement uses TRBV28 and TRBJ1-6, with D uncertain. The germline V gene has CDR1 MDHEN and CDR2 SYDVKM. The CDR3 contains 13 residues. Deletions cut 8 bases from V and 6 bases from J, with 11 bases between. The DNA of the CDR3 is TGTGCCAGCGGGCCCCGTCCTAATTCACCCCTCCACTTT. This codes for CASGPRPNSPLHF.

V and J are TRBV4-2 and TRBJ2-7; D ambiguous. The CDR3 is made up of 15 amino acids. Trimming took off 4 bases at V and 3 bases at J, with 16 bases between the two ends. From germline, CDR1 is LGHNA and CDR2 YNFKEQ. The CDR3 reads CASSPQMGGYYEQYF. CDR3 DNA: TGTGCCAGCAGCCCCCAGATGGGCGGATACTACGAGCAGTACTTC.

This clonotype was recorded many times. The chain couples TRBV5-5 to TRBJ2-3; D is uncertain. Looked up from germline, CDR1 is SGHKS and CDR2 is YYEKEE (reference sequence). The CDR3 extends over 12 amino acids. V shed 3 bases and J shed 2 bases, with 4 bases lying between them. CDR3 nucleotides: TGTGCCAGCAGCTCCCACACAGATACGCAGTATTTT. This encodes CASSSHTDTQYF.

V gene TRBV5-6 combines with J gene TRBJ2-7; 7 positions agree with TRBD2. The CDR3 has 15 amino acids. Trimming cost V 6 bases and J 0 bases; bases outside gene matches: 9. Germline V gene data show CDR1 as SGHDT and CDR2 as YYEEEE. CDR3 region: CASKRDGALSYEQYF. The CDR3 nucleotides read TGTGCCAGCAAGCGGGATGGGGCCCTCTCCTACGAGCAGTACTTC.

This clonotype was picked up many times. The V gene is TRBV29-1, the J gene TRBJ2-1, with D perhaps assigned TRBD1 or TRBD2 (5 bases each). Trimming removed 6 bases at V and 8 bases at J, with 23 bases between. In germline, CDR1 is SQVTM, CDR2 ANQGSEA. The CDR3 totals 15 residues. Written as DNA, the CDR3 is TGCAGCGTGAATAACTTTGGGGGAGCGATTGATGAGCAGTTCTTC. This sequence encodes CSVNNFGGAIDEQFF.

This clonotype has only a few counts. The chain recombines TRBV4-2 with TRBJ2-7, with a tentative D call TRBD1 (6 bases). Trimming removed 4 bases at V and 1 base at J, with 17 bases between. The CDR3 consists of 16 residues. In germline, CDR1 is LGHNA, CDR2 YNFKEQ. The CDR3 DNA reads TGTGCCAGCAGCCGTTCCGAAGGGGGAACTTCCTACGAGCAGTACTTC. Residues: CASSRSEGGTSYEQYF.

V gene TRBV12-3 or TRBV12-4 combines with J gene TRBJ2-2, with 7 bases identical to TRBD1. The CDR3 is made up of 17 amino acids. V was pared by 6 bases and J by 4 bases, with 14 bases of the junction left unmatched. CDR3 coding DNA: TGTGCCAGCAGGCCCTTCTGGCAGGGGGTTACCACCGGGGAGCTGTTTTTT. Translation gives CASRPFWQGVTTGELFF.

The chain is built from TRBV21-1 and TRBJ2-1. TRBV21-1 is recorded as a pseudogene. The CDR3 totals 13 residues. In DNA, the CDR3 is TGTGCCAGCAGCAAAGTAAACTACAATGAGCAGTTCTTC. It specifies CASSKVNYNEQFF.

This clonotype was found a few times. CDR3 coding DNA: TGTGCCAGCAGTCCCTCTGGAGGGGGAAGCTCCTACGAGCAGTACTTC. Translated, it gives CASSPSGGGSSYEQYF. The chain uses TRBV12-3 or TRBV12-4 and TRBJ2-7; TRBD1 or TRBD2 may be the D gene (6 bases each). The V gene lost 5 bases and the J gene lost 0 bases, with 17 bases spanning the gap. The CDR3 is 16 amino acids.

The V call is TRBV7-2, the J call TRBJ2-5; 9 bases match TRBD1. CDR1 is SGHTA and CDR2 is FQGNSA in the germline V gene. J gave up 5 bases and V 5 bases, and 12 bases lay outside the gene matches. The CDR3 has 16 residues. This CDR3 is CASSQGTGGFRETQYF. The CDR3 DNA follows: TGTGCCAGCAGCCAGGGTACAGGGGGCTTTCGGGAGACCCAGTACTTC.

This clonotype was recorded at least ten times. J is TRBJ2-1 and V is TRBV27; D possibly corresponds to TRBD1 (5 bases). The length of the CDR3 is 16 residues. V was cut by 2 bases and J by 3 bases, with 14 bases left in between. The germline V gene has CDR1 MNHEY and CDR2 SMNVEV (reference sequence). The CDR3 coding sequence is TGTGCCAGCAGTTTAAATGGGCAGGGAAACTACAATGAGCAGTTCTTC. Translating gives CASSLNGQGNYNEQFF.

The V call is TRBV27, the J call TRBJ2-7; 8 positions match TRBD2. The trim removed 7 bases at V and 7 bases at J, leaving 15 bases unmatched. The germline CDR1 and CDR2 sequences are MNHEY and SMNVEV (reference sequence). This CDR3 region has 15 residues. CDR3 protein: CASKQQAGASGEQYF. The CDR3 DNA is TGTGCCAGCAAACAACAAGCGGGAGCATCTGGAGAGCAGTACTTC.

The chain couples TRBV9 to TRBJ2-2; D possibly corresponds to TRBD2 (5 bases). Trimming pared 4 bases from V and 5 bases from J, leaving 21 bases between. CDR1 is SGDLS, CDR2 YYNGEE, per germline. This CDR3 region has 17 residues. This chain's CDR3 is CASSIPRDGGKTGELFF. The DNA for the CDR3 is TGTGCCAGCAGCATCCCTAGAGATGGAGGAAAGACCGGGGAGCTGTTTTTT.

J is TRBJ1-2 and V is TRBV7-2; D not certain. Deletions cut 1 base from V and 8 bases from J, with 11 bases between. Germline V CDR1 and CDR2: SGHTA, FQGNSA. The CDR3 length is 13 residues. The CDR3 sequence: CASSLVALGGYTF. The CDR3 nucleotides are TGTGCCAGCAGCTTAGTAGCCTTAGGAGGCTACACCTTC.

The J gene is TRBJ2-1, the V gene TRBV28, with a possible D match to TRBD2 (6 bases). Trimming stripped 10 bases from V and 5 bases from J, with 21 bases between. Germline CDR1 MDHEN, CDR2 SYDVKM. This CDR3 has 15 residues. For the CDR3, the DNA is TGTGCCATCAACCGCCCCCGGGACTGGGACAATGAGCAGTTCTTC. It translates to CAINRPRDWDNEQFF.

This chain connects TRBV20-1 to TRBJ1-5; tentative D call: TRBD1 (5 bases). The CDR3 contains 15 residues. V lost 1 base to trimming and J lost 0 bases, with 10 bases between them. Per the germline V gene, CDR1 is DFQATT and CDR2 is SNEGSKA (reference sequence). The CDR3, as DNA: TGCAGTGCTAGAGGGACACATTATAGCAATCAGCCCCAGCATTTT. Translated: CSARGTHYSNQPQHF.

The rearrangement joins TRBV20-1 to TRBJ1-5, with a possible D match to TRBD1 (6 bases). Trimming took 3 bases from V and 1 from J, leaving 13 bases between them. Germline assignment: CDR1 DFQATT and CDR2 SNEGSKA (reference sequence). The CDR3 length is 15 residues. CDR3 in DNA: TGCAGTGCTAGGGAAGGGGGTCTGAGCAATCAGCCCCAGCATTTT. Encoded protein: CSAREGGLSNQPQHF.